These T cell receptor beta chains were read from a single sample in a study of T cells in Graves' hyperthyroidism and ophthalmopathy. One entry per CDR3 protein results from TCRdb running MiXCR on the multiplex PCR reads. This repertoire shows roughly 750,000 distinct CDR3 sequences, roughly 17% found once; its top ten account for under 9.5%. Input material: blood. The source is a man younger than 35 with Graves' hyperthyroidism. Both conserved end residues are part of each CDR3. D genes are given only for firm matches. Only part of the rows carry a size: once, few, many, or a class if the clone is expanded.

cdr3_length	v_call	d_call	j_call	clone_size	cdr3_aa	cdr3_nt
19	TRBV27	TRBD2	TRBJ2-7	many	CASSLVGLAGEVANYEQYF	TGTGCCAGCAGTTTAGTGGGACTAGCGGGAGAGGTGGCGAACTACGAGCAGTACTTC
15	TRBV18	.	TRBJ1-5	many	CASSPTGDSNQPQHF	TGTGCCAGCTCACCAACAGGAGATAGCAATCAGCCCCAGCATTTT
15	TRBV12-3/TRBV12-4	TRBD1	TRBJ1-6	few	CASSPAGTGASPLHF	TGTGCCAGCAGTCCCGCCGGGACAGGGGCCTCACCCCTCCACTTT
13	TRBV12-3/TRBV12-4	.	TRBJ1-4	many	CASSLIQGEKLFF	TGTGCCAGCAGTTTAATCCAGGGTGAAAAACTGTTTTTT
16	TRBV4-1	TRBD1	TRBJ1-1	.	CASSRPDRAGDTEAFF	TGCGCCAGCAGCCGCCCGGACAGGGCCGGTGACACTGAAGCTTTCTTT
15	TRBV7-9	TRBD2	TRBJ2-1	few	CASSFQSGSMAEQFF	TGTGCCAGCAGCTTCCAGAGCGGGAGTATGGCTGAGCAGTTCTTC
14	TRBV6-1	TRBD1	TRBJ2-1	few	CASSRPGTGYEQFF	TGTGCCAGCAGCCGTCCCGGGACAGGATACGAGCAGTTCTTC
14	TRBV6-1	.	TRBJ2-1	many	CASSEDLGDNEQFF	TGTGCCAGCAGTGAAGATTTGGGAGACAATGAGCAGTTCTTC
14	TRBV27	TRBD2	TRBJ2-1	many	CATTGTSSYNEQFF	TGTGCCACAACCGGGACTAGCTCCTACAATGAGCAGTTCTTC
15	TRBV11-2	TRBD2	TRBJ2-5	.	CASSSLTGTSRSQYF	TGTGCCAGCAGCTCGCTTACCGGGACTAGCCGTTCCCAGTACTTC
9	TRBV3-1	.	TRBJ2-7	few	CASNGEQYF	TGTGCCAGCAACGGTGAGCAGTACTTC
13	TRBV14	.	TRBJ1-3	few	CASTVASGNTIYF	TGTGCCAGTACCGTTGCCTCTGGAAACACCATATATTTT
15	TRBV9	TRBD1	TRBJ1-4	.	CASSGRDREEEKLFF	TGTGCCAGCAGCGGACGGGACAGGGAAGAAGAAAAACTGTTTTTT
19	TRBV5-1	.	TRBJ2-1	few	CASSFPPGGLLRGYNEQFF	TGCGCCAGCAGCTTCCCGCCAGGTGGGTTATTGAGGGGCTACAATGAGCAGTTCTTC
15	TRBV28	TRBD2	TRBJ2-2	many	CASSLLLAGTGELFF	TGTGCCAGCAGTTTGTTACTAGCGGGCACCGGGGAGCTGTTTTTT
18	TRBV7-4	.	TRBJ1-5	many	CASSTIVGQGLGNQPQHF	TGTGCCAGCAGCACAATTGTGGGGCAGGGTTTGGGCAATCAGCCCCAGCATTTT
16	TRBV6-2/TRBV6-3	TRBD2	TRBJ2-7	many	CASSPRTSGTAYEQYF	TGTGCCAGCAGTCCTCGGACTAGCGGGACCGCCTACGAGCAGTACTTC
14	TRBV7-2	.	TRBJ2-5	many	CASSLETGRETQYF	TGTGCCAGCAGCTTAGAAACAGGGCGAGAGACCCAGTACTTC
16	TRBV7-8	.	TRBJ2-5	many	CASSLGPGMGQETQYF	TGTGCCAGCAGCTTAGGACCGGGGATGGGCCAAGAGACCCAGTACTTC
15	TRBV28	TRBD1	TRBJ2-7	many	CASSLPGQGTYEQYF	TGTGCCAGCAGTTTGCCGGGACAGGGGACCTACGAGCAGTACTTC
14	TRBV27	TRBD1	TRBJ2-1	.	CASSLIRGPNEQFF	TGTGCCAGCAGTTTAATCAGGGGGCCAAATGAGCAGTTCTTC
15	TRBV5-5	.	TRBJ2-1	.	CASSPDFQFHNEQFF	TGTGCCAGCAGTCCGGACTTCCAATTCCACAATGAGCAGTTCTTC
15	TRBV7-9	.	TRBJ2-1	.	CASSLGRGTKNEQFF	TGTGCCAGCAGCTTAGGTCGCGGGACGAAAAATGAGCAGTTCTTC
14	TRBV5-6	.	TRBJ2-5	few	CASSLVLAKETQYF	TGTGCCAGCAGCTTGGTTCTAGCGAAAGAGACCCAGTACTTC
13	TRBV25-1	.	TRBJ1-1	few	CASARGGSTEAFF	TGTGCCAGCGCTCGAGGGGGTTCCACTGAAGCTTTCTTT
17	TRBV3-1	TRBD1	TRBJ1-6	.	CASSQGGRGQAHRVLHF	TGTGCCAGCAGCCAAGGAGGCCGGGGACAGGCCCATCGGGTCCTCCACTTT